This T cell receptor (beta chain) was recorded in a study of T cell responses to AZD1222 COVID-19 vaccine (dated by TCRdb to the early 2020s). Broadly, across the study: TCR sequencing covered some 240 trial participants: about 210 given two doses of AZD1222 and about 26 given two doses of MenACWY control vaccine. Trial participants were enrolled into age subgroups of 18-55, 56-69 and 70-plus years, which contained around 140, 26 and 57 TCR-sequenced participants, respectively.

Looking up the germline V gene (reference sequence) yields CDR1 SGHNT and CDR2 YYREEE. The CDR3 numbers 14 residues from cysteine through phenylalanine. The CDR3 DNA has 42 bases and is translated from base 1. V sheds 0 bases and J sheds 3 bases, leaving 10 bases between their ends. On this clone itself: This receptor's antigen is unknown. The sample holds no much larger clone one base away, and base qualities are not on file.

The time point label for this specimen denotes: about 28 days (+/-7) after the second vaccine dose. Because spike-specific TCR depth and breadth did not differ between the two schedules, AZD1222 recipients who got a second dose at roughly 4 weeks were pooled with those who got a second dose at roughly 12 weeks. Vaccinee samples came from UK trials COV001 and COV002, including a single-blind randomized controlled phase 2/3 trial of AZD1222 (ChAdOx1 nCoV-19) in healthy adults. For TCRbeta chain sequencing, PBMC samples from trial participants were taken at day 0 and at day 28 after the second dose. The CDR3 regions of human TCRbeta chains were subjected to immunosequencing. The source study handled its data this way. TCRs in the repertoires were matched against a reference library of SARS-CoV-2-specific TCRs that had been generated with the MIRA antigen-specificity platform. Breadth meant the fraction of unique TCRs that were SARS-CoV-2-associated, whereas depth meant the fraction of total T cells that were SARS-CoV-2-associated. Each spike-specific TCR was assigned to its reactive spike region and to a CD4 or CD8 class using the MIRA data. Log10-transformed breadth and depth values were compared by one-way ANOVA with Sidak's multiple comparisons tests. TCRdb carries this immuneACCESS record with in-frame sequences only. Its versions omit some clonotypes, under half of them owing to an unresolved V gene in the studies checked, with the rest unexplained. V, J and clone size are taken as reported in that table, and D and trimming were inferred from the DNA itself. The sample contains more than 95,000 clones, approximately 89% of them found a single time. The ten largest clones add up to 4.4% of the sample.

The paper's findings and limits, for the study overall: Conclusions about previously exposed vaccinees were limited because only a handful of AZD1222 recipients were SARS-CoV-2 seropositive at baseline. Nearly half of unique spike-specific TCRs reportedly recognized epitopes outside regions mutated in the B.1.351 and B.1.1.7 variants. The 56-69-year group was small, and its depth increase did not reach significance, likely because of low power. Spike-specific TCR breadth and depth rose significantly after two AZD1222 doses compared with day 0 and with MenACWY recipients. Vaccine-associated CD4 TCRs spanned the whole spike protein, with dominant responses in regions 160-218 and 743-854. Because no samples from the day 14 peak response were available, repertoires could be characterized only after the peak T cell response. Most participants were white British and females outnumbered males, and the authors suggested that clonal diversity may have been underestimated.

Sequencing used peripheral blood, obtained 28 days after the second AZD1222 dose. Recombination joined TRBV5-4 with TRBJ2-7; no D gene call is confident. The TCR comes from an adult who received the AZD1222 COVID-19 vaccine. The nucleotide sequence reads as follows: TGTGCCAGCAGCTTGGTAGGGTCAGACTACGAGCAGTACTTC. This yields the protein CASSLVGSDYEQYF. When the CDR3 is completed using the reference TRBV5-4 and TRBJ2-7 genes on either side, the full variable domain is ETGVTQSPTHLIKTRGQQVTLRCSSQSGHNTVSWYQQALGQGPQFIFQYYREEENGRGNFPPRFSGLQFPNYSSELNVNALELDDSALYLCASSLVGSDYEQYFGPGTRLTVT.